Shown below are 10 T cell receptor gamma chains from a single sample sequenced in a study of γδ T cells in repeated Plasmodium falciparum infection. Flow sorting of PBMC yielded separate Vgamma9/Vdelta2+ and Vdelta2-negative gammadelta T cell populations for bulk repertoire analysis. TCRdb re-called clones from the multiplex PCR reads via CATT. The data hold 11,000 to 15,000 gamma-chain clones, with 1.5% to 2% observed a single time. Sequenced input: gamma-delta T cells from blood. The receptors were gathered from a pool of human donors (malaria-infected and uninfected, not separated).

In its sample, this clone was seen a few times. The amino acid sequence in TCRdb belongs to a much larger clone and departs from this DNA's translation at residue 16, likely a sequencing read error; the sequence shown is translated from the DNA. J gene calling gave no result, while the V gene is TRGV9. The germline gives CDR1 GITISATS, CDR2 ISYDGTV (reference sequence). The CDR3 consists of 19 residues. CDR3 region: CALWEVEFSQELGKKMKVF. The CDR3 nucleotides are TGTGCCTTGTGGGAGGTGGAATTCTCGCAAGAGTTGGGCAAAAAAATGAAGGTATTT.

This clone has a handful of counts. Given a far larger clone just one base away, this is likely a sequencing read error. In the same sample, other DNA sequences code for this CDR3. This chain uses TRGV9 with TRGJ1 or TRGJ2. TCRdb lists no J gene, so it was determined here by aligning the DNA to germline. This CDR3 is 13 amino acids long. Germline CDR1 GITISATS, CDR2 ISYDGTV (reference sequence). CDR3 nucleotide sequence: TGTGCCTTGTGGGGGACCCATTATTACAAGAAACTCTTT. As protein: CALWGTHYYKKLF.

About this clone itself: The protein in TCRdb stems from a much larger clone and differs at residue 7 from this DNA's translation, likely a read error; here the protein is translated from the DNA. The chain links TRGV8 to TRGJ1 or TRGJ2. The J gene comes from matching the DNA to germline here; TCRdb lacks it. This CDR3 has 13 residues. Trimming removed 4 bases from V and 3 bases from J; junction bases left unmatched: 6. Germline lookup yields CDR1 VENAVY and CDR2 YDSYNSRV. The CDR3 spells CATWEQSYYKKLF. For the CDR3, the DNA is TGTGCCACCTGGGAGCAGAGTTATTATAAGAAACTCTTT.

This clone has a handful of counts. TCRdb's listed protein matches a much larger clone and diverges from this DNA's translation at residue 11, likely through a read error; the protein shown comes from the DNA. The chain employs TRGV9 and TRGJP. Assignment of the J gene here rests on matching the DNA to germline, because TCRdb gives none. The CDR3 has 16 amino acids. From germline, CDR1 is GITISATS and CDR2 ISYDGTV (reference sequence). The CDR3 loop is CALWEDNELGRKIKVF. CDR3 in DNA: TGTGCCTTGTGGGAGGACAACGAGTTGGGCAGAAAAATCAAGGTATTT.

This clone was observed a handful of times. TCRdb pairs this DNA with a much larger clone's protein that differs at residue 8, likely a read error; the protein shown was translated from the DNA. CDR3 bases: TGTGCCTTGTGGAGGTCCAGAGATAAGAAACTCTTT. It is translated as CALWRSRDKKLF. This sequence joins TRGV9 and TRGJ1 or TRGJ2. TCRdb does not report a J gene; here it was assigned by matching the DNA to germline references. V was clipped by 6 bases and J by 8 bases; unmatched bases: 10. There are 12 residues in the CDR3. Germline values: CDR1 GITISATS, CDR2 ISYDGTV (reference sequence).

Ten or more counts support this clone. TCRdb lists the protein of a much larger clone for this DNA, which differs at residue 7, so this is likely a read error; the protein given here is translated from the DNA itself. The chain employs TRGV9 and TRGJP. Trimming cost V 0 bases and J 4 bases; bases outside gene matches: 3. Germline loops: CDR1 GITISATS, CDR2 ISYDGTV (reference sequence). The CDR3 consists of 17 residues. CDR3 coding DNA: TGTGCCTTGTGGGAGGTGAACCAAGAGTTGGGCAAAAAAATCAAGGTATTT. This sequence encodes CALWEVNQELGKKIKVF.

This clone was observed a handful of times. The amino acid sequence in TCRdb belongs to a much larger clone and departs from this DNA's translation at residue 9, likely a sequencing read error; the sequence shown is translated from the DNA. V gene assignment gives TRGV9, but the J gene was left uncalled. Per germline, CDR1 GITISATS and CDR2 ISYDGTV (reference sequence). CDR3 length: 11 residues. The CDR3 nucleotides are TGTGCCTTGTGGGAGACCCCGGGGATACTCTTT. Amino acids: CALWETPGILF.

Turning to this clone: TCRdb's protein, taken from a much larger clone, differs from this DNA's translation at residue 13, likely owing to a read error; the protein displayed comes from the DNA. DNA of the CDR3: TGTGCCACCTGGGACAGGCTTGGGTCAGCCGTTCGGGATAAGAAACTCTTT. It specifies CATWDRLGSAVRDKKLF. This chain joins TRGV3 and TRGJ1 or TRGJ2. TCRdb does not report a J gene; here it was assigned by matching the DNA to germline references. CDR1 and CDR2 from the germline V gene are VTNTFY and YDVSTARD (reference sequence). The CDR3 is 17 amino acids. V gave up 0 bases and J gave up 8 bases; unmatched junction bases: 19.

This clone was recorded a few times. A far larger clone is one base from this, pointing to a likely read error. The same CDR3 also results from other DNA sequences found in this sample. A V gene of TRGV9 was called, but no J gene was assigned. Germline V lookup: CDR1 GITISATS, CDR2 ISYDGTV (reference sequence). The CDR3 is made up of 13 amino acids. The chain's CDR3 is CALWEVFWDKKLF. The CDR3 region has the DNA TGTGCCTTGTGGGAGGTCTTTTGGGATAAAAAACTCTTT.

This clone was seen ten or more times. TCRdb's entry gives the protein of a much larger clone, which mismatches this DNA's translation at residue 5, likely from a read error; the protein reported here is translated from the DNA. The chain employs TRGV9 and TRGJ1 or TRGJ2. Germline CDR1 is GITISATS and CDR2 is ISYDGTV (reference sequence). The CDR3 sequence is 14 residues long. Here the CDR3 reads CALWGVWNYYKKLF. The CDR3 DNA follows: TGTGCCTTGTGGGGGGTGTGGAATTATTATAAGAAACTCTTT.